A selection of T cell receptor beta chains follows, all from one sample in a study of T cell responses to AZD1222 COVID-19 vaccine. Here immunoSEQ multiplex PCR was the method, and the copy in TCRdb shows in-frame clones only, minus some. The table shows about 92,000 clones, with approximately 91% occurring only once. The sequencing used peripheral blood, collected on day 0 of AZD1222 vaccination. These receptors originate from an adult in good health. CDR3s include the opening cysteine and the closing phenylalanine or tryptophan. Fields, in order: V gene, clone size, D gene, J gene, CDR3 DNA, CDR3 protein. The D gene is left open where the match is weak. Not every row has a clone size; where given, it reads once, few, many or a size class.

TRBV7-3,-,-,TRBJ2-1,TGTGCCAGCAGCTTATCGGGGGGCGGCGATGAGCAGTTCTTC,CASSLSGGGDEQFF
TRBV19,-,TRBD1,TRBJ1-5,TGTGCCAGTAGTATTCGGGACAGGGGCCAGCCCCAGCATTTT,CASSIRDRGQPQHF
TRBV11-2,-,TRBD2,TRBJ2-5,TGTGCCAGCAGGGGACTGAGGACTAGCACCCTACCAGCAGAGACCCAGTACTTC,CASRGLRTSTLPAETQYF
TRBV7-2,-,-,TRBJ1-6,TGTGCCAGCAGCTCCCTCCCCTGGCTGACCAATTCACCCCTCCACTTT,CASSSLPWLTNSPLHF
TRBV19,-,TRBD1,TRBJ2-3,TGTGCCAGTACCTCCGGGACAGGGGGCGGGAATACGCAGTATTTT,CASTSGTGGGNTQYF
TRBV5-8,-,TRBD1,TRBJ2-3,TGTGCCAGCAGCTTGGCCGGGGGACAGGCTAGCACAGATACGCAGTATTTT,CASSLAGGQASTDTQYF
TRBV5-4,-,TRBD2,TRBJ2-1,TGTGCCAGCAGATTGGGACTAGCGGGGGGGAATGAGCAGTTCTTC,CASRLGLAGGNEQFF
TRBV29-1,-,TRBD1,TRBJ1-6,TGCAGCGCCCAGACAGGGAAGGGCCATAATTCACCCCTCCACTTT,CSAQTGKGHNSPLHF
TRBV28,-,-,TRBJ1-5,TGTGCCAGCAGTTACACCCTGGTCCAGCCCCAGCATTTT,CASSYTLVQPQHF
TRBV9,-,-,TRBJ2-3,TGTGCCAGCAGCTCCCCGGGGACATGGACCACAGATACGCAGTATTTT,CASSSPGTWTTDTQYF
TRBV7-8,-,TRBD1,TRBJ1-3,TGTGCCAGCAGCTTAGCTCCCGCGGCAGGGGGTCCAGGAAACACCATATATTTT,CASSLAPAAGGPGNTIYF
TRBV21-1,-,-,TRBJ2-1,TGTGCCAGCAGCAAAGTGCCAGGGAATTCCTACAATGAGCAGTTCTTC,CASSKVPGNSYNEQFF
TRBV18,-,-,TRBJ1-4,TGTGCCAGCTCACTCGACGGACTGCGGGCACTGTTTTTT,CASSLDGLRALFF
TRBV7-3,once,-,TRBJ1-6,TGTGCCAGCAGCCTAGACTCCTATAATTCACCCCTCCACTTT,CASSLDSYNSPLHF
TRBV5-1,-,-,TRBJ1-4,TGCGCCAGCAGCTCAGGGGCTGGAGAAAACGAAAAACTGTTTTTT,CASSSGAGENEKLFF
TRBV6-5,-,-,TRBJ1-5,TGTGCCAGCATGGCCGATAGTCAGCCCCAGCATTTT,CASMADSQPQHF
TRBV10-3,-,-,TRBJ1-1,TGTGCCATCAGTGCAACCCTGATCAGGGGAGGCACTGAAGCTTTCTTT,CAISATLIRGGTEAFF
TRBV19,once,-,TRBJ1-2,TGTGCCAGTAGGGTGGGAGGTCTAAGAGCTAACTATGGCTACACCTTC,CASRVGGLRANYGYTF
TRBV7-9,-,TRBD2,TRBJ2-1,TGTGCCAGCAGCCCCAGCGGGGTCAATGAGCAGTTCTTC,CASSPSGVNEQFF
TRBV18,-,TRBD1,TRBJ2-2,TGTGCCAGCGCAAGCTCGGGACAGGGCAACACCGGGGAGCTGTTTTTT,CASASSGQGNTGELFF
TRBV7-2,-,-,TRBJ2-5,TGTGCCAGCAGCCAACCAGCGGAGAGGGTGACCCAGTACTTC,CASSQPAERVTQYF
TRBV12-3/TRBV12-4,-,-,TRBJ1-2,TGTGCCAGCAGTTGGGCAGGTCACTATGGCTACACCTTC,CASSWAGHYGYTF
TRBV3-1/TRBV3-2,-,TRBD2,TRBJ2-7,TGTGCCAGCAGCCCCCGGACTAGCGGGGGGTTCGAGCAGTACTTC,CASSPRTSGGFEQYF
TRBV2,-,TRBD1,TRBJ1-6,TGTGCCAGCAATATGGACAGGCCCGATAATTCACCCCTCCACTTT,CASNMDRPDNSPLHF
TRBV9,-,-,TRBJ2-1,TGTGCCAGCAGCATGAACTCCTACAATGAGCAGTTCTTC,CASSMNSYNEQFF
TRBV2,-,-,TRBJ1-2,TGTGCCAGCAGTGGGGACCGTCGCCTTAGCGGCTACACCTTC,CASSGDRRLSGYTF
TRBV6-6,-,TRBD1,TRBJ2-5,TGTGCCAGCAGAACAGGGGCGGCTGAGACCCAGTACTTC,CASRTGAAETQYF
TRBV6-7,-,-,TRBJ2-7,TGTGCCAGCAGTTACTACGTCTGTTATACTGACTACGAGCAGTACTTC,CASSYYVCYTDYEQYF
TRBV6-5,-,TRBD1,TRBJ1-1,TGTGCCAGCAGTCGGACAGGGTCGAACACTGAAGCTTTCTTT,CASSRTGSNTEAFF
TRBV7-9,once,-,TRBJ1-3,TGTGCCAGCAGCTTGGGCGGAGGACCTGGAAACACCATATATTTT,CASSLGGGPGNTIYF
TRBV4-3,once,-,TRBJ2-1,TGCGCCAGCAGCCAAGCAGCCGCGGTCACCTACAATGAGCAGTTCTTC,CASSQAAAVTYNEQFF
TRBV5-1,-,-,TRBJ2-7,TGCGCCAGCAGCTTGGTGGGGAACCACGAGCAGTACTTC,CASSLVGNHEQYF
TRBV4-3,few,-,TRBJ1-2,TGCGCCAGCAGCCAAGATAGCGGGTTATGGTATGGCTACACCTTC,CASSQDSGLWYGYTF
TRBV20-1,-,-,TRBJ1-1,TGCAGTGCTAGTCAGCAGATTAACACTGAAGCTTTCTTT,CSASQQINTEAFF
TRBV4-2,-,TRBD1,TRBJ1-1,TGTGCCAGCAGCCGAGACAAGGGACAGGGGAACACTGAAGCTTTCTTT,CASSRDKGQGNTEAFF
TRBV6-5,once,-,TRBJ1-1,TGTGCCAGCAGTTACTCGAACTCAGCTTTCTTT,CASSYSNSAFF
TRBV6-6,-,TRBD1,TRBJ1-5,TGTGCCAGCAGCCTCGACAGGGTACCGCATTTT,CASSLDRVPHF
TRBV29-1,-,-,TRBJ1-1,TGCAGCGTTGAAGGGGAGTCTACTAACGCTTTCTTT,CSVEGESTNAFF
TRBV6-2/TRBV6-3,once,-,TRBJ2-1,TGTGCCAGCAGTTACTCGAGATTCCATGTAGGTAGCTACAATGAGCAGTTCTTC,CASSYSRFHVGSYNEQFF
TRBV28,-,TRBD2,TRBJ2-1,TGTGCCACCTTCCCCGGGGATCGGGCGGGGGGTGCGGAGCAGTTCTTC,CATFPGDRAGGAEQFF
TRBV9,few,-,TRBJ1-4,TGTGCCAGCAGCGTAACATTAACGGGGGAAAAACTGTTTTTT,CASSVTLTGEKLFF
TRBV12-3/TRBV12-4,once,-,TRBJ1-2,TGTGCCAGCAGTTTAGTAGTGGCAGGTCCCACCTTC,CASSLVVAGPTF